These 25 T cell receptor beta chains were all obtained from the same sample, sequenced in a study of beta chain features in type 1 diabetes. These receptors' targets are unknown. Study findings and constraints: People with Type 1 diabetes carried modestly yet significantly shorter TCRB CDR3s in all four CD4+ subsets.

Reverse transcribing all isolated RNA meant expressed TCRB transcripts were sequenced. Sequenced by immunoSEQ multiplex PCR; TCRdb stores in-frame clones only, minus some. The data show 130,000 or so clones, about 10% seen once. The source material was central memory CD4+ T cells from blood. The receptors stem from a man aged 25 to 40 with type 1 diabetes.

V and J are TRBV28 and TRBJ1-3, with no clear D. This CDR3 comprises 13 residues. The V end was cut by 5 bases, the J end by 0 bases, with 5 bases between. Germline assignment: CDR1 MDHEN and CDR2 SYDVKM. The CDR3 DNA reads as TGTGCCAGCAGTGAGGCCTCTGGAAACACCATATATTTT. It translates to CASSEASGNTIYF.

This CDR3 reads CAISERRGGGYSPLHF. For the CDR3, the DNA is TGTGCCATCAGTGAGAGGCGGGGGGGCGGTTATTCACCCCTCCACTTT. The chain has TRBV10-3 and TRBJ1-6; D possibly corresponds to TRBD1 (6 bases). V was trimmed by 2 bases and J by 8 bases, leaving 16 bases between them. Germline assignment: CDR1 ENHRY and CDR2 SYGVKD. The CDR3 is 16 residues long.

This clone was recorded a few times. Distinct nucleotide sequences in the sample also encode this CDR3. This chain links TRBV9 with TRBJ2-3; 11 nucleotides match TRBD2. The junction had 4 bases not matched to a gene; V was cut back by 1 base and J by 6 bases. Germline V gene lookup returns CDR1 SGDLS and CDR2 YYNGEE. The CDR3 loop spans 15 amino acids. DNA for the CDR3: TGTGCCAGCAGCGTACTAGCGGGGGGCGTCGATACGCAGTATTTT. Its translation is CASSVLAGGVDTQYF.

This clone came up many times. This sequence joins TRBV6-1 and TRBJ2-3; TRBD2 matches 7 bases. The germline CDR1 and CDR2 sequences are MNHNS and SASEGT. After removal of 6 bases from V and 2 bases from J, the junction contained 5 bases not matched to a gene. This CDR3 region has 14 residues. The CDR3 coding sequence is TGTGCCAGCAGGGAGCGGGGACCCACAGATACGCAGTATTTT. Translation gives CASRERGPTDTQYF.

This clone has more than one count but fewer than ten. The V gene is TRBV11-2, the J gene TRBJ2-1; D may be TRBD2 (6 bases). This CDR3 is 14 amino acids long. Trimming shortened V by 2 bases and J by 7 bases, and 12 bases separated the two germline ends. CDR1 SGHAT and CDR2 FQNNGV come from the germline V gene. The DNA for the CDR3 is TGTGCCAGCAGCTTAACAGTCGGGGGAAATGAGCAGTTCTTC. Its protein is CASSLTVGGNEQFF. The whole variable domain, filled in from reference TRBV11-2 and TRBJ2-1, reads EAGVAQSPRYKIIEKRQSVAFWCNPISGHATLYWYQQILGQGPKLLIQFQNNGVVDDSQLPKDRFSAERLKGVDSTLKIQPAKLEDSAVYLCASSLTVGGNEQFFGPGTRLTVL.

This clone was counted between two and nine times. This chain links TRBV29-1 with TRBJ1-2; 10 positions match TRBD1. The junction had 5 bases not matched to a gene; V was cut back by 2 bases and J by 5 bases. This CDR3 contains 14 residues. The germline V gene encodes CDR1 SQVTM and CDR2 ANQGSEA. The DNA of the CDR3 is TGCAGCGTTGAAAGGGACAGGGGAGGGTATGGCTACACCTTC. Translating gives CSVERDRGGYGYTF.

J is TRBJ2-3 and V is TRBV6-5; 9 bases are a match to TRBD1. Germline CDR1 reads MNHEY; CDR2 reads SVGAGI. The V segment lost 4 bases and the J segment 3 bases; nucleotides outside the gene matches: 8. The CDR3 is made up of 16 amino acids. The CDR3 bases are TGTGCCAGCAGTTTCTCGCCGGGACAGGGTACAGATACGCAGTATTTT. It encodes CASSFSPGQGTDTQYF.

The chain employs TRBV5-1 and TRBJ1-4; 10 bases are shared with TRBD1. Germline V gene sequence: CDR1 SGHRS, CDR2 YFSETQ. V lost 2 bases, J lost 0 bases, and 1 base stayed unmatched. The CDR3 contains 16 residues. The CDR3 reads CASSLGQGATNEKLFF. CDR3 DNA sequence: TGCGCCAGCAGCTTAGGACAGGGGGCAACTAATGAAAAACTGTTTTTT.

This clone was observed a few times. CDR3 sequence: CASNKDSNTGELFF. DNA of the CDR3: TGCGCCAGCAATAAGGACTCGAACACCGGGGAGCTGTTTTTT. The V and J genes are TRBV5-1 and TRBJ2-2; possibly TRBD2 for D (5 bases). V was shortened by 6 bases and J by 0 bases, with 9 bases between the two germline ends. Germline V CDR1 and CDR2: SGHRS, YFSETQ. The length of the CDR3 is 14 residues.

This clone was counted between two and nine times. The chain is built from TRBV18 and TRBJ1-5, with a tentative D call TRBD1 (6 bases). From germline, CDR1 is KGHSH and CDR2 LQKENI. The V and J ends lost 6 bases and 2 bases respectively, with 17 bases between them. The CDR3 loop spans 16 amino acids. CDR3 sequence: CASSLRQGQGNQPQHF. The CDR3 bases are TGTGCCAGCTCTTTAAGGCAGGGGCAGGGCAATCAGCCCCAGCATTTT.

This rearrangement joins TRBV11-2 to TRBJ2-1; D uncertain. Trimming stripped 6 bases from V and 9 bases from J, with 12 bases between. CDR3 length: 12 residues. CDR1 is SGHAT and CDR2 is FQNNGV in the germline V gene. The CDR3 loop is CASSLQYSEQFF. In nucleotides, the CDR3 is TGTGCCAGCAGTCTCCAATATAGTGAGCAGTTCTTC. The whole variable domain, remainder taken from reference TRBV11-2 and TRBJ2-1, is EAGVAQSPRYKIIEKRQSVAFWCNPISGHATLYWYQQILGQGPKLLIQFQNNGVVDDSQLPKDRFSAERLKGVDSTLKIQPAKLEDSAVYLCASSLQYSEQFFGPGTRLTVL.

This clone was recorded a few times. This chain connects TRBV28 to TRBJ1-6; D unclear. The CDR3 extends over 12 amino acids. Germline lookup yields CDR1 MDHEN and CDR2 SYDVKM. Trimming removed 6 bases at V and 14 bases at J, with 14 bases between. In DNA form, the CDR3 reads TGTGCCAGCAGCCAAACTTTGGAGGCCCTCCACTTT. Translated, it gives CASSQTLEALHF.

The rearrangement joins TRBV5-1 to TRBJ2-7; TRBD1 is a possible D gene (5 bases). V lost 7 bases, J lost 6 bases, and 14 bases lay in between. The V gene's germline CDR1 is SGHRS and CDR2 YFSETQ. This CDR3 region has 12 residues. The CDR3 coding sequence is TGCGCCAGCGGGGCAGGGAATTTCGAGCAGTACTTC. This translates into CASGAGNFEQYF.

About this clone itself: Other DNA sequences in the same sample also yield this CDR3. V and J are TRBV7-2 and TRBJ2-3; 13 bases agree with TRBD2. With 1 base clipped from V and 3 bases from J, the junction kept 1 base outside the gene matches. CDR3 length: 16 residues. Per the germline V gene, CDR1 is SGHTA and CDR2 is FQGNSA. CDR3 DNA sequence: TGTGCCAGCAGCTTAGGACTAGCGGGGGGTACAGATACGCAGTATTTT. Its protein is CASSLGLAGGTDTQYF. Drawing the rest from reference TRBV7-2 and TRBJ2-3, the complete variable domain is GAGVSQSPSNKVTEKGKDVELRCDPISGHTALYWYRQSLGQGLEFLIYFQGNSAPDKSGLPSDRFSAERTGGSVSTLTIQRTQQEDSAVYLCASSLGLAGGTDTQYFGPGTRLTVL.

The V gene is TRBV5-1, the J gene TRBJ2-5; 9 bases fit TRBD2. This CDR3 spans 14 amino acids. Germline values: CDR1 SGHRS, CDR2 YFSETQ. The V segment lost 4 bases and the J segment 0 bases; nucleotides outside the gene matches: 1. The CDR3 here is CASSPSGDQETQYF. The CDR3 bases are TGCGCCAGCAGCCCTAGCGGGGACCAAGAGACCCAGTACTTC.

This clone was seen more than once but under ten times. The rearrangement joins TRBV19 to TRBJ1-2, with 9 bases fitting TRBD1. CDR1 LNHDA and CDR2 SQIVND come from the germline V gene (reference sequence). There are 15 residues in the CDR3. V lost 5 bases to trimming and J lost 5 bases; unmatched junction nucleotides: 9. CDR3 in amino acids: CASSPDRGGIYGYTF. In DNA, the CDR3 is TGTGCCAGTAGTCCGGACAGGGGCGGAATATATGGCTACACCTTC. The full variable domain, with the rest looked up from reference TRBV19 and TRBJ1-2, is DGGITQSPKYLFRKEGQNVTLSCEQNLNHDAMYWYRQDPGQGLRLIYYSQIVNDFQKGDIAEGYSVSREKKESFPLTVTSAQKNPTAFYLCASSPDRGGIYGYTFGSGTRLTVV.

This clone was counted a few times. CDR3 amino acids: CASSAGTSGLNEQFF. In nucleotides, the CDR3 is TGCGCCAGCAGCGCCGGGACTAGCGGGCTGAATGAGCAGTTCTTC. The rearrangement joins TRBV5-1 to TRBJ2-1; TRBD2 aligns across 12 bases. Germline CDR1 and CDR2: SGHRS and YFSETQ. The CDR3 runs to 15 residues. The V segment lost 4 bases and the J segment 7 bases; nucleotides outside the gene matches: 6. The full variable domain, in which reference TRBV5-1 and TRBJ2-1 provide the parts outside the CDR3, is KAGVTQTPRYLIKTRGQQVTLSCSPISGHRSVSWYQQTPGQGLQFLFEYFSETQRNKGNFPGRFSGRQFSNSRSEMNVSTLELGDSALYLCASSAGTSGLNEQFFGPGTRLTVL.

Only a few counts were recorded for this clone. The chain joins TRBV7-2 to TRBJ1-5, with D unclear. The CDR3 consists of 15 residues. The germline V and J ends were trimmed by 4 bases and 7 bases, with 17 bases remaining between them. CDR1 and CDR2 from the germline V gene are SGHTA and FQGNSA. CDR3 sequence: CASSSYTPAGQPQHF. CDR3 in DNA: TGTGCCAGCAGCTCTTACACCCCGGCCGGGCAGCCCCAGCATTTT.

This clone has a handful of counts. The chain has TRBV6-1 and TRBJ2-3; no definite D call. This CDR3 spans 12 amino acids. CDR1 MNHNS and CDR2 SASEGT come from the germline V gene. Deletions cut 4 bases from V and 2 bases from J, with 4 bases between. DNA of the CDR3: TGTGCCAGCAGTGCTTACACAGATACGCAGTATTTT. This translates into CASSAYTDTQYF.

V usage is TRBV19 and J usage is TRBJ1-5, with unresolved D. This CDR3 is built from 13 residues. Trimming took off 5 bases at V and 4 bases at J, with 9 bases between the two ends. CDR1 and CDR2 (germline): LNHDA, SQIVND (reference sequence). CDR3 residues: CASSPGLNQPQHF. The CDR3 DNA is TGTGCCAGTAGTCCTGGGCTTAATCAGCCCCAGCATTTT.

V gene TRBV29-1 combines with J gene TRBJ1-1, with a weak D call TRBD1 (5 bases). CDR3 length: 13 residues. The germline V gene encodes CDR1 SQVTM and CDR2 ANQGSEA. Trimming cost V 5 bases and J 2 bases, with 12 bases left between them. The CDR3 DNA follows: TGCAGCGTTCCTGAAGGGGCTAACACTGAAGCTTTCTTT. This sequence encodes CSVPEGANTEAFF.

V is TRBV11-2 and J is TRBJ2-3; weak D call: TRBD1 (6 bases). Germline loops: CDR1 SGHAT, CDR2 FQNNGV. The CDR3 extends over 14 amino acids. V lost 1 base and J 5 bases, leaving 10 bases between the germline ends. The CDR3 nucleotides read TGTGCCAGCAGCTTAGTACAGGGTGGAGATACGCAGTATTTT. As protein: CASSLVQGGDTQYF.

This clone was counted ten times or more. The chain employs TRBV4-2 and TRBJ2-5, with D possibly TRBD2 on 7 matching bases. There are 18 residues in the CDR3. The V gene's germline CDR1 is LGHNA and CDR2 YNFKEQ. V lost 0 bases and J lost 0, with 17 bases in between. The CDR3: CASSQDLLGAGDQETQYF. The CDR3 DNA is TGTGCCAGCAGCCAAGACCTTTTGGGGGCGGGGGACCAAGAGACCCAGTACTTC.

The gene calls are TRBV6-5 and TRBJ2-3; D might be TRBD2 (5 bases). The V gene lost 5 bases and the J gene lost 1 base, with 13 bases spanning the gap. CDR3 size: 15 residues. Germline V lookup: CDR1 MNHEY, CDR2 SVGAGI. The CDR3 protein is CASSGETARTDTQYF. In DNA form, the CDR3 reads TGTGCCAGCAGTGGGGAGACTGCCCGCACAGATACGCAGTATTTT.

This clone was seen more than once but under ten times. The chain joins TRBV27 to TRBJ2-5; 7 nucleotides match TRBD1. From germline, CDR1 is MNHEY and CDR2 SMNVEV (reference sequence). CDR3 length: 13 residues. V lost 5 bases to trimming and J lost 5 bases; unmatched junction nucleotides: 5. CDR3 DNA sequence: TGTGCCAGCAGTGACAGGGAAGGGGAGACCCAGTACTTC. Translation gives CASSDREGETQYF.